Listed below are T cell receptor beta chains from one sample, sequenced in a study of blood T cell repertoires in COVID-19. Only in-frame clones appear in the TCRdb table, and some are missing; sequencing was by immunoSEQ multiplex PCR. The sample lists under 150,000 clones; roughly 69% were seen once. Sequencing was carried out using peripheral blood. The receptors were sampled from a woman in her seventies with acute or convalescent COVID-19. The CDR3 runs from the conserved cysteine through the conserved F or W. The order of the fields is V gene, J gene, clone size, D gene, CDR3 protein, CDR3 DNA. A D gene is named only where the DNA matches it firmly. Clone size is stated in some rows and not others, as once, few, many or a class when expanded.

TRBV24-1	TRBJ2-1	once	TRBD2	CATSDSVGTSRLNEQFF	TGTGCCACCAGTGATAGCGTGGGGACTAGCAGACTAAATGAGCAGTTCTTC
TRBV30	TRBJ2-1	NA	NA	CAWSVLDEQFF	TGTGCCTGGAGTGTACTGGATGAGCAGTTCTTC
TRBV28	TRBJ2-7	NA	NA	CASSLEGHLYEQYF	TGTGCCAGCAGTTTAGAAGGACACCTCTACGAGCAGTACTTC
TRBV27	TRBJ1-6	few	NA	CASYRGYNSPLHF	TGTGCCAGCTATAGAGGGTATAATTCACCCCTCCACTTT
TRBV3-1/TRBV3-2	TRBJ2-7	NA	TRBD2	CASSQRLAVSYEQYF	TGTGCCAGCAGCCAAAGACTAGCAGTCTCCTACGAGCAGTACTTC
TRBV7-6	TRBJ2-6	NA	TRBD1	CASSYSPGQGSGANVLTF	TGTGCCAGCAGCTATTCTCCGGGACAGGGATCTGGGGCCAACGTCCTGACTTTC
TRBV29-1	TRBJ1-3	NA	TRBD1	CSVTGGSGNTIYF	TGCAGCGTGACAGGGGGTTCTGGAAACACCATATATTTT
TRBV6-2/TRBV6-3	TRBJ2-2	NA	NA	CASSSNMPGAGELFF	TGTGCCAGCAGTTCTAATATGCCCGGGGCCGGGGAGCTGTTTTTT
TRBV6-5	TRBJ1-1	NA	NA	CASSYSRGNTEAFF	TGTGCCAGCAGTTACAGCCGGGGGAACACTGAAGCTTTCTTT
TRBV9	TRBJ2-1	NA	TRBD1	CASSDAGTGAYNEQFF	TGTGCCAGCAGCGACGCCGGGACAGGGGCTTACAATGAGCAGTTCTTC
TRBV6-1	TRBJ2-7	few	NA	CASSDWRGYEQYF	TGTGCCAGCAGTGATTGGCGGGGCTACGAGCAGTACTTC
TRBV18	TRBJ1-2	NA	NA	CASSPGGAEGYTF	TGTGCCAGCTCCCCCGGGGGGGCTGAAGGCTACACCTTC
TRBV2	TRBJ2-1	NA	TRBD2	CASSGVLAGFANEQFF	TGTGCCAGCAGTGGGGTGTTAGCGGGATTTGCAAATGAGCAGTTCTTC
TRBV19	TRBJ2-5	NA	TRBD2	CASSRILSGGKRETQYF	TGTGCCAGTAGTAGGATCCTTAGCGGGGGGAAAAGGGAGACCCAGTACTTC
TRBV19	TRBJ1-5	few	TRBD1	CASSMGLTGFSNQPQHF	TGTGCCAGTAGTATGGGTCTGACAGGGTTTAGCAATCAGCCCCAGCATTTT
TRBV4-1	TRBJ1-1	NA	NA	CASSQLPVTEAFF	TGCGCCAGCAGCCAACTCCCGGTTACTGAAGCTTTCTTT
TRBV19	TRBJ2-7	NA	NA	CASSPYRSDKLPNKQYF	TGTGCCAGTAGTCCGTACCGTTCGGACAAGCTCCCCAACAAGCAGTACTTC
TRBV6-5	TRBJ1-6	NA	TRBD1	CASSSADRGSPLHF	TGTGCCAGCAGTTCCGCAGACAGGGGATCACCCCTCCACTTT
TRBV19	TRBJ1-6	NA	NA	CASTLGGSPLHF	TGTGCCAGTACCCTCGGGGGTTCACCCCTCCACTTT
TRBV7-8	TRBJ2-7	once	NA	CASRGGSSYEQYF	TGTGCCAGCAGGGGAGGATCCTCCTACGAGCAGTACTTC
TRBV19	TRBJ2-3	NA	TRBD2	CASSISGIMPDTQYF	TGTGCCAGTAGTATTAGCGGGATTATGCCAGATACGCAGTATTTT
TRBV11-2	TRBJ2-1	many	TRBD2	CASSLETGGVTNEQFF	TGTGCCAGCAGCTTAGAAACGGGGGGGGTTACGAATGAGCAGTTCTTC
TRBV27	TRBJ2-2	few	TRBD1	CASSYRTGLSQNTGELFF	TGTGCCAGCAGCTATAGGACAGGGTTAAGTCAGAACACCGGGGAGCTGTTTTTT
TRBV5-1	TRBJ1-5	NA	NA	CASSLGAVNQPQHF	TGCGCCAGCAGCTTGGGTGCGGTCAATCAGCCCCAGCATTTT
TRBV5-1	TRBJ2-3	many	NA	CASSFDIARDTQYF	TGCGCCAGCAGCTTTGACATAGCGAGAGATACGCAGTATTTT
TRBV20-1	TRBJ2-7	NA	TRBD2	CSASSRTSWYEQYF	TGCAGTGCTAGTTCCAGGACTAGTTGGTACGAGCAGTACTTC
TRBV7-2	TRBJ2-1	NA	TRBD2	CASSVLAGGLYNEQFF	TGTGCCAGCAGCGTCCTAGCGGGAGGCCTCTACAATGAGCAGTTCTTC
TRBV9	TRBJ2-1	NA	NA	CASSVGASSYNEQFF	TGTGCCAGCAGCGTAGGCGCTTCCTCCTACAATGAGCAGTTCTTC
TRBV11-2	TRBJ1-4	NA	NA	CASSSGGGVQEKLFF	TGTGCCAGCAGCTCCGGGGGAGGGGTTCAGGAAAAACTGTTTTTT
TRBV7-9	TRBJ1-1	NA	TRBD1	CASSGQGGRSEAFF	TGTGCCAGCAGTGGACAGGGAGGACGGAGTGAAGCTTTCTTT
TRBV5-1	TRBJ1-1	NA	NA	CASSLYIGRENTEAFF	TGCGCCAGCAGCTTGTATATAGGCAGGGAGAACACTGAAGCTTTCTTT
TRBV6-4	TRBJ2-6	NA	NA	CASSDSVSGANVLTF	TGTGCCAGCAGTGACTCAGTGAGTGGGGCCAACGTCCTGACTTTC
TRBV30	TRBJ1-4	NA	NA	CAWSVLREKLFF	TGTGCCTGGAGTGTTCTCAGGGAAAAACTGTTTTTT
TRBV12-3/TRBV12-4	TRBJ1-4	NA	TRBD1	CASRWDREAKLFF	TGTGCCAGCAGGTGGGACAGGGAGGCAAAACTGTTTTTT
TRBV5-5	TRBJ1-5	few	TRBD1	CASSSGQTNQPQHF	TGTGCCAGCAGCTCGGGACAGACCAATCAGCCCCAGCATTTT
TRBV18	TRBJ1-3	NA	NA	CASSPNSGETGNTIYF	TGTGCCAGCTCACCAAATTCCGGGGAAACTGGAAACACCATATATTTT
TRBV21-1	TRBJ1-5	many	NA	CARSTVRNQPQHF	TGTGCCAGGTCGACAGTGCGAAATCAGCCCCAGCATTTT
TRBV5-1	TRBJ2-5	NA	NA	CASSPGNFLGGRETQYF	TGCGCCAGCAGCCCTGGAAATTTTTTGGGGGGTAGAGAGACCCAGTACTTC
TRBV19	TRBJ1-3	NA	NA	CASRPVGNTIYF	TGTGCCAGTAGACCGGTCGGAAACACCATATATTTT
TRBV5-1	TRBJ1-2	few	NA	CASSGDSGYTF	TGCGCCAGCAGCGGGGACTCCGGCTACACCTTC
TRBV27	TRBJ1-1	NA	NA	CASSFGWGYTEAFF	TGTGCCAGCTCCTTCGGTTGGGGCTACACTGAAGCTTTCTTT
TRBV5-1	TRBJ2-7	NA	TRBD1	CASSVGTGTYEQYF	TGCGCCAGCAGCGTCGGGACAGGGACCTACGAGCAGTACTTC
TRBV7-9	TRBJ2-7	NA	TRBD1	CASSFQTQGAGEQYF	TGTGCCAGCAGCTTCCAAACACAGGGGGCAGGCGAGCAGTACTTC
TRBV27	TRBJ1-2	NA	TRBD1	CASSLTGDGYTF	TGTGCCAGCAGTTTAACAGGGGATGGCTACACCTTC
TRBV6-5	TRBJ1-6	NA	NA	CASSTGFVNSPLHF	TGTGCCAGCAGTACAGGGTTTGTTAATTCACCCCTCCACTTT
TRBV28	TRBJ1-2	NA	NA	CASSLLAQGGDGYTF	TGTGCCAGCAGTTTGTTGGCGCAGGGAGGCGATGGCTACACCTTC
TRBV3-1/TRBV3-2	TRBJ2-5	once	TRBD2	CASSPLRGTSGEETQYF	TGTGCCAGCAGCCCGTTGAGGGGGACTAGCGGAGAAGAGACCCAGTACTTC
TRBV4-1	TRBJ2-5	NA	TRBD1	CASSRAGQGGETQYF	TGCGCCAGCAGCCGGGCAGGACAGGGGGGAGAGACCCAGTACTTC
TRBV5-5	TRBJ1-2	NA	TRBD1	CASSLQGQGNYGYTF	TGTGCCAGCAGCTTGCAGGGACAGGGGAACTATGGCTACACCTTC
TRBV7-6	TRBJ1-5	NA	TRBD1	CASSQTGKSNQPQHF	TGTGCCAGCAGCCAGACAGGGAAGAGCAATCAGCCCCAGCATTTT
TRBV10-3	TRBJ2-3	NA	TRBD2	CAISSGRGADTQYF	TGTGCCATCAGTAGCGGGAGGGGAGCAGATACGCAGTATTTT
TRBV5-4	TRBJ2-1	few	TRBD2	CASLAGPVSYNEQFF	TGTGCCAGCCTAGCGGGTCCCGTCTCCTACAATGAGCAGTTCTTC
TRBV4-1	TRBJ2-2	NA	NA	CASSPQDHSNTGELFF	TGCGCCAGCAGCCCGCAGGATCACTCGAACACCGGGGAGCTGTTTTTT
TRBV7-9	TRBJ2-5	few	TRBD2	CASSLGTRRETQYF	TGTGCCAGCAGCTTAGGGACTAGGAGAGAGACCCAGTACTTC
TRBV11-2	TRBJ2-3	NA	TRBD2	CASSPGRAQYF	TGTGCCAGCAGCCCCGGGAGGGCGCAGTATTTT
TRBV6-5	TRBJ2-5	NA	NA	CASRDIWETQYF	TGTGCCAGCCGGGATATCTGGGAGACCCAGTACTTC
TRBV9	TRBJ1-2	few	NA	CASSPYRGGSYGYTF	TGTGCCAGCAGCCCGTATCGCGGGGGCTCCTATGGCTACACCTTC
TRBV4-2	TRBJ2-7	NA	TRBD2	CASSPTAGKSYEQYF	TGTGCCAGCAGCCCTACAGCGGGGAAGTCCTACGAGCAGTACTTC
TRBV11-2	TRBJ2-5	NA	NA	CASSLDYGGETQYF	TGTGCCAGCAGCCTAGATTACGGGGGAGAGACCCAGTACTTC